The TCR beta chain under discussion was sequenced for a study of cytotoxic CD8 clonotypes in ibrutinib-treated CLL. Study conclusions and caveats: Public clonotypes were seen rarely and were contracted or stable on treatment.

A remark on this clone: Antigen specificity is unknown.

V was clipped by 9 bases and J by 6 bases; unmatched bases: 5. Germline CDR1 MNHEY, CDR2 SVGAGI. This CDR3 spans 13 amino acids. Some clones are missing from TCRdb's copy, which holds only in-frame ones; the method was immunoSEQ multiplex PCR. The table shows 200,000 to 250,000 clones, with roughly 70% occurring only once. This material consisted of PBMCs, taken after 24 months of ibrutinib treatment. V and J are TRBV6-5 and TRBJ2-1, with TRBD1 matching 10 bases. The sequence was obtained from a human donor with chronic lymphocytic leukemia. CDR3 nucleotides: TGTGCCAGTTCCGGGACAGGGGTCAATGAGCAGTTCTTC. As protein: CASSGTGVNEQFF.